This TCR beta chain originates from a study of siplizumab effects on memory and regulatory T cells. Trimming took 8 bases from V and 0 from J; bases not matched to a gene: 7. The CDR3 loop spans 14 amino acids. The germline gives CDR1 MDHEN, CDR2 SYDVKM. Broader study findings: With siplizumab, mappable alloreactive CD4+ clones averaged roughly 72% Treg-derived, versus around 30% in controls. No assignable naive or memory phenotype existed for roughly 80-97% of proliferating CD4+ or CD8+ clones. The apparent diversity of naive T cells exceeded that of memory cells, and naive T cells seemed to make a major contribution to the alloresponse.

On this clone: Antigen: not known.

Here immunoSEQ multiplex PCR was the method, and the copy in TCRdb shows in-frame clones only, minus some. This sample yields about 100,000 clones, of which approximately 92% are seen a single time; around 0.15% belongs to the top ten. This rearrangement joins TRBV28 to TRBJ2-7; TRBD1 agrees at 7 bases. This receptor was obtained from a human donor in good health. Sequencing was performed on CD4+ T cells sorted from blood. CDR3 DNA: TGTGCCAGCGGCGGACAGGCGAGCTCCTACGAGCAGTACTTC. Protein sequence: CASGGQASSYEQYF. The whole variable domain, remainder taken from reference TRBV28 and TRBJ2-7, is DVKVTQSSRYLVKRTGEKVFLECVQDMDHENMFWYRQDPGLGLRLIYFSYDVKMKEKGDIPEGYSVSREKKERFSLILESASTNQTSMYLCASGGQASSYEQYFGPGTRLTVT.